This TCR beta chain appears in the sequencing data of a study of tissue T cells after allogeneic stem cell transplantation. CDR1 is GFQATS and CDR2 is STVNSAI in the germline V gene. The CDR3 sequence is 14 residues long. V lost 0 bases to trimming and J lost 4 bases; unmatched junction nucleotides: 6. Broader study findings: Few T cell clones were shared across patients, but motif clusters showed tissue-specific shared signatures.

Within the sample, this clone is medium-sized (0.01 to 0.1%). Its antigen is not identified. The gene symbols are mouse symbols. The CDR3 is cut off 1 residue early in the read; its end comes from the germline J gene. Time point here: mouse harvest day 7 after allogeneic transplant. Mouse grafts combined 10^7 T-cell-depleted bone marrow cells with 10^6 splenic CD5+ T cells. Mice had MHC-mismatched B6 into BALB/c GVHD, sampled day 7 or 14. TCRdb keeps only in-frame clones here, not all; method: immunoSEQ multiplex PCR. The sample shows thousands of clones, under 65% of them seen only once. V usage is TRBV20 and J usage is TRBJ2-7, with TRBD2 matching over 7 bases. The sequenced sample was spleen. The sequence derives from a female BALB/c mouse given C57BL/6 T cells with graft-versus-host disease after an allogeneic hematopoietic cell transplant. Incomplete CDR3 DNA: TGTGGTGCTAGGGAAGGCTGGGGGAGATATGAACAGTAC. The encoded protein is CGAREGWGRYEQY. The entire CDR3 is CGAREGWGRYEQYF.